This note documents a single T cell receptor beta chain sequence. This record belongs to a study of blood T cell repertoires in COVID-19. For the study at large: Some COVID-19 samples were acute and others convalescent; all came from the United States, Italy and Spain. Sources were T cells, B-cell-depleted T cells, or PBMCs; the material itself was cDNA or gDNA.

In the study's own analysis: Quantification of nucleated cells was approximated via reference gene primer amplification. TCRdb keeps only in-frame clones here, not all; method: immunoSEQ multiplex PCR. V, J and clone size were drawn from that table, and D and trimming were deduced from the DNA. The table lists roughly 110,000 clones, roughly 85% of them singletons. The CDR3 is 14 amino acids. Germline loops: CDR1 SQVTM, CDR2 ANQGSEA. V lost 4 bases to trimming and J lost 5 bases, with 17 bases between them. The receptor's source is a man aged 35 to 55 with acute or convalescent COVID-19. The sequencing sample was made of peripheral blood. V usage is TRBV29-1 and J usage is TRBJ1-2; D perhaps matches TRBD1 (5 bases). CDR3 sequence reads: CSVVPPFGGYGYTF. The CDR3 DNA reads as TGCAGCGTTGTTCCTCCCTTCGGGGGTTATGGCTACACCTTC.